One sample yielded the 14 T cell receptor beta chains listed below, sequenced in a study of T cell responses to AZD1222 COVID-19 vaccine. Profiling relied on immunoSEQ multiplex PCR, and the TCRdb table lists in-frame clones only, not all of them. The sample has some 100,000 clones, around nine tenths seen once; the top ten hold about 3%. The sample consisted of peripheral blood, taken on day 0 of AZD1222 vaccination. The receptors shown here come from an adult in good health.

Comments on this clone: Other DNA sequences in this specimen translate into the identical CDR3. This rearrangement joins TRBV7-9 to TRBJ1-4; a possible D gene is TRBD1 (5 bases). The CDR3 totals 14 residues. Trimming took off 1 base at V and 7 bases at J, with 10 bases between the two ends. Germline V gene data show CDR1 as SEHNR and CDR2 as FQNEAQ (reference sequence). The CDR3, as DNA: TGTGCCAGCAGCTTAGGTCAGGGAGGTGAAAAACTGTTTTTT. Its translation: CASSLGQGGEKLFF.

The gene calls are TRBV3-1 (or the pseudogene TRBV3-2) and TRBJ2-5; D may match TRBD1 or TRBD2 (5 bases each). Per germline, CDR1 LGHDT and CDR2 YNNKEL (reference sequence). The CDR3 loop spans 15 amino acids. Deletions cut 0 bases from V and 3 bases from J, with 11 bases between. CDR3 in DNA: TGTGCCAGCAGCCAAGATTGGGGGACCAAAGAGACCCAGTACTTC. Translated: CASSQDWGTKETQYF.

This chain joins TRBV3-1 (or the pseudogene TRBV3-2) and TRBJ1-2, with 10 bases identical to TRBD1. Unmatched junction bases numbered 5, after V lost 2 bases and J lost 5 bases. CDR3 length: 15 amino acids. Germline lookup yields CDR1 LGHDT and CDR2 YNNKEL (reference sequence). CDR3 DNA sequence: TGTGCCAGCAGCCAACCGGGACAGGGGTATTATGGCTACACCTTC. As protein: CASSQPGQGYYGYTF.

The chain links TRBV19 to TRBJ1-5; no reliable D call. There are 16 residues in the CDR3. CDR1 is LNHDA and CDR2 is SQIVND in the germline V gene (reference sequence). Trimming took off 9 bases at V and 2 bases at J, with 20 bases between the two ends. The CDR3 region is CASRLGEGWGNQPQHF. CDR3 nucleotides: TGTGCCAGCCGTTTGGGAGAGGGCTGGGGCAATCAGCCCCAGCATTTT.

The J gene is TRBJ1-1, the V gene TRBV6-5, with D perhaps TRBD1 (5 bases). This CDR3 is 14 amino acids long. Looked up from germline, CDR1 is MNHEY and CDR2 is SVGAGI. With 5 bases removed from V and 0 bases from J, the gap between germline ends came to 10 bases. This chain's CDR3 is CASSTRVVNTEAFF. The CDR3 bases are TGTGCCAGCAGTACCAGGGTGGTGAACACTGAAGCTTTCTTT.

The sample holds one count of this clone. The chain links TRBV5-1 to TRBJ2-3, with 7 positions matching TRBD2. The CDR3 runs to 15 residues. J lost 1 base, V lost 0 bases, and 2 bases had no gene match. Per germline, CDR1 SGHRS and CDR2 YFSETQ. The CDR3 coding sequence is TGCGCCAGCAGCTTGGGCGCGGGGGGCACAGATACGCAGTATTTT. Protein sequence: CASSLGAGGTDTQYF.

This chain joins TRBV2 and TRBJ1-1; 7 nucleotides line up with TRBD1. Per the germline V gene, CDR1 is SNHLY and CDR2 is FYNNEI. Trimming removed 5 bases from V and 5 bases from J; junction bases left unmatched: 11. The CDR3 consists of 15 residues. The CDR3 nucleotides are TGTGCCAGCAGTTGGGACAGTTCAATTGGAACTGAAGCTTTCTTT. This codes for CASSWDSSIGTEAFF.

V usage is TRBV10-3 and J usage is TRBJ2-2; D gene unclear. The CDR3 is 17 residues long. The V and J ends lost 1 base and 6 bases respectively, with 18 bases between them. Germline loops: CDR1 ENHRY, CDR2 SYGVKD. Here the CDR3 DNA reads TGTGCCATCAGTGAGTTTGGTTTTGGATTCACAGCCGGGGAGCTGTTTTTT. Protein: CAISEFGFGFTAGELFF.

The chain is built from TRBV3-1 (or the pseudogene TRBV3-2) and TRBJ2-3; D uncertain. This CDR3 is 12 amino acids long. V dropped 3 bases and J dropped 2 bases, with 3 bases sitting between them. Germline V lookup: CDR1 LGHDT, CDR2 YNNKEL (reference sequence). The CDR3 region has the DNA TGTGCCAGCAGCCACTTCACAGATACGCAGTATTTT. It translates to CASSHFTDTQYF.

The rearrangement uses TRBV18 and TRBJ2-3; 10 bases line up with TRBD2. J lost 7 bases, V lost 3 bases, and 16 bases had no gene match. Germline V gene sequence: CDR1 KGHSH, CDR2 LQKENI. This CDR3 has 18 amino acids. The CDR3 sequence is CASSPNNLQRGGRNTQYF. The CDR3 DNA reads TGTGCCAGCTCACCGAATAACTTACAGCGGGGGGGCCGGAATACGCAGTATTTT.

The J gene is TRBJ1-1, the V gene TRBV6-5, with D unclear. V was pared by 8 bases and J by 0 bases, with 13 bases between. CDR3 size: 14 residues. Germline V gene data show CDR1 as MNHEY and CDR2 as SVGAGI. The CDR3 loop is CASWALNLNTEAFF. The CDR3 coding sequence is TGTGCCAGCTGGGCCCTAAATTTGAACACTGAAGCTTTCTTT.

Remarks on this clone: Other nucleotide sequences from this sample produce the same CDR3. This chain uses TRBV11-2 with TRBJ1-3; D is undetermined. Germline CDR1 and CDR2: SGHAT and FQNNGV. This CDR3 is built from 12 residues. The V and J ends lost 3 bases and 4 bases respectively, with 4 bases between them. CDR3 sequence: CASSLTGNTIYF. CDR3 nucleotide sequence: TGTGCCAGCAGCTTGACAGGAAACACCATATATTTT.

The chain has TRBV18 and TRBJ1-5; 8 bases are shared with TRBD1. The CDR3 extends over 14 amino acids. The ends lost 2 bases at V and 5 bases at J; junction bases unmatched: 2. Germline CDR1 and CDR2: KGHSH and LQKENI. The CDR3, as DNA: TGTGCCAGCTCACCAGGACAGGGTGATCAGCCCCAGCATTTT. Amino acids: CASSPGQGDQPQHF.

The chain is built from TRBV6-5 and TRBJ1-2, with D maybe TRBD1 (5 bases). CDR1 is MNHEY, CDR2 SVGAGI, per germline. This CDR3 is built from 12 residues. Trimming stripped 7 bases from V and 7 bases from J, with 13 bases between. The CDR3: CASTGTAGGYTF. CDR3 DNA: TGTGCCAGCACCGGGACCGCGGGTGGCTACACCTTC.